These 18 T cell receptor beta chains were sequenced from one sample in a study of blood T cells in healthy people across ages. Alongside a J-beta primer mix, a sample-barcoded 5' primer served in a second PCR lasting roughly 6 to 12 cycles. TCRdb processed the 5' RACE reads anew with MiXCR; each CDR3 protein has one entry. The sample carries 600,000 or so distinct CDR3 sequences, less than 35% recorded once. The sequencing input was blood. The source of these receptors is a woman at least 80 years old in good health.

Ten or more counts support this clonotype. This chain joins TRBV7-6 and TRBJ2-1; D ambiguous. Germline CDR1 reads SGHVS; CDR2 reads FNYEAQ. The CDR3 loop spans 15 amino acids. Trimming removed 2 bases at V and 3 bases at J, with 11 bases between. As DNA, the CDR3 is TGTGCCAGCAGCTTATGGGGATTGGGCTACAATGAGCAGTTCTTC. It yields the protein CASSLWGLGYNEQFF.

In its sample, this clonotype was seen many times. This chain uses TRBV5-1 with TRBJ1-2, with 8 bases identical to TRBD1. The germline V gene has CDR1 SGHRS and CDR2 YFSETQ. The V gene end was trimmed by 4 bases and the J gene end by 7 bases; junction bases not matched to a gene: 12. The length of the CDR3 is 15 residues. Here the CDR3 reads CASSGGQGTVSGYTF. The DNA of the CDR3 is TGCGCCAGCAGCGGCGGACAGGGAACGGTCTCTGGCTACACCTTC.

This clonotype was observed many times. V gene TRBV4-2 combines with J gene TRBJ1-3; a possible D gene is TRBD1 (5 bases). CDR3 length: 15 residues. Germline V gene data show CDR1 as LGHNA and CDR2 as YNFKEQ. V was trimmed by 0 bases and J by 4 bases, leaving 10 bases between them. The CDR3 region has the DNA TGTGCCAGCAGCCAAGAGCCAGGGCACGGAAACACCATATATTTT. Protein product: CASSQEPGHGNTIYF.

The genes are TRBV9 and TRBJ1-6, with 9 bases aligning to TRBD1. With V trimmed by 4 bases and J by 10 bases, 6 bases remained unmatched. The CDR3 is made up of 14 amino acids. In germline, CDR1 is SGDLS, CDR2 YYNGEE. The CDR3 DNA reads as TGTGCCAGCAGCCCCACAGGGGGCTGGTCACCCCTCCACTTT. Amino acids: CASSPTGGWSPLHF. Drawing the rest from reference TRBV9 and TRBJ1-6, the complete variable domain is DSGVTQTPKHLITATGQRVTLRCSPRSGDLSVYWYQQSLDQGLQFLIQYYNGEERAKGNILERFSAQQFPDLHSELNLSSLELGDSALYFCASSPTGGWSPLHFGNGTRLTVT.

This clonotype was seen at least ten times. The chain uses TRBV6-5 and TRBJ1-2, with unresolved D. Deletions cut 2 bases from V and 7 bases from J, with 8 bases between. The CDR3 loop spans 12 amino acids. The germline V gene encodes CDR1 MNHEY and CDR2 SVGAGI. The CDR3 region is CASSYAVGGYTF. The CDR3 DNA sequence: TGTGCCAGCAGTTACGCTGTGGGTGGCTACACCTTC.

On this clonotype: One end of the junction varies from germline; a read error may be responsible. The chain has TRBV7-2 and TRBJ2-7, with TRBD1 matching over 9 bases. Germline CDR1 SGHTA, CDR2 FQGNSA. The CDR3 contains 15 residues. This CDR3 reads CASNLSGQGCYEQYF. CDR3 nucleotides: TGTGCCAGCAACTTATCGGGACAGGGATGCTACGAGCAGTACTTC.

This chain connects TRBV5-1 to TRBJ2-1; 10 bases align to TRBD1. The CDR3 extends over 16 amino acids. Germline-derived CDR1 and CDR2 are SGHRS and YFSETQ. V shed 0 bases and J 13 bases; nucleotides not matched to a gene: 13. In DNA form, the CDR3 reads TGCGCCAGCAGCTTGGGGGGGACAGGGGCCGATGAGACCCAGTTCTTC. It encodes CASSLGGTGADETQFF.

About this clonotype itself: The junction differs from germline at one of its ends, possibly a read error. This chain joins TRBV5-1 and TRBJ1-6; 8 bases are a match to TRBD1. The CDR3 totals 14 residues. The germline CDR1 and CDR2 sequences are SGHRS and YFSETQ. CDR3 protein: CASSLGTGLAPPHF. DNA for the CDR3: TGCGCCAGCAGCTTGGGGACAGGGTTGGCACCCCCCCACTTT.

A remark on this clonotype: It may be a read error: a sequence one base away is much more abundant. The J gene is TRBJ2-7, the V gene TRBV7-9; D remains unclear. The V gene's germline CDR1 is SEHNR and CDR2 FQNEAQ (reference sequence). The CDR3 is made up of 8 amino acids. CDR3 in amino acids: CASSPTDF. Here the CDR3 DNA reads TGTGCCAGCAGCCCCACGGACTTC.

The table lists this clonotype with a few counts. The chain recombines TRBV19 with TRBJ2-3, with D tentatively TRBD2 (5 bases). Germline CDR1 reads LNHDA; CDR2 reads SQIVND (reference sequence). The V gene lost 7 bases and the J gene lost 2 bases, with 10 bases spanning the gap. The CDR3 contains 13 residues. Written as DNA, the CDR3 is TGTGCCAGTAAGGCCGGGATCACAGATACGCAGTATTTT. This translates into CASKAGITDTQYF.

The chain carries TRBV20-1 and TRBJ2-5; 8 positions agree with TRBD2. The J call is in doubt because the DNA end fits TRBJ2-7 better. This CDR3 region has 13 residues. The germline gives CDR1 DFQATT, CDR2 SNEGSKA (reference sequence). As DNA, the CDR3 is TGCAGTGCTAGAGGAACTAGCGGCTACGAGCAGTACTTC. This translates into CSARGTSGYEQYF.

Notes on this clonotype: Being one base from a much bigger clone, this may be a read error. V usage is TRBV4-1 and J usage is TRBJ2-1; TRBD2 aligns across 8 bases. The J call may be wrong; the DNA end is better matched by TRBJ2-7. The CDR3 is 19 amino acids. Germline V gene sequence: CDR1 MGHRA, CDR2 YSYEKL. In nucleotides, the CDR3 is TGCGCCAGCAGCCAAGATCCGAGCGGGGGCCTGAGCTCCTACAATGAGCAGTACTTC. Residues: CASSQDPSGGLSSYNEQYF.

The chain uses TRBV25-1 and TRBJ1-3; D gene uncertain. Germline CDR1 is MGHDK and CDR2 is SYGVNS. The V gene lost 1 base and the J gene lost 0 bases, with 10 bases spanning the gap. This CDR3 contains 16 residues. The CDR3 region has the DNA TGTGCCAGCAGTGAATGGGCCACCAACTCTGGAAACACCATATATTTT. Its translation is CASSEWATNSGNTIYF. The full variable domain, with the rest looked up from reference TRBV25-1 and TRBJ1-3, is EADIYQTPRYLVIGTGKKITLECSQTMGHDKMYWYQQDPGMELHLIHYSYGVNSTEKGDLSSESTVSRIRTEHFPLTLESARPSHTSQYLCASSEWATNSGNTIYFGEGSWLTVV.

The V call is TRBV6-1, the J call TRBJ1-2; the D gene is possibly TRBD1 (5 bases). In germline, CDR1 is MNHNS, CDR2 SASEGT. The CDR3 extends over 16 amino acids. V lost 4 bases and J 2 bases, leaving 17 bases between the germline ends. Here the CDR3 DNA reads TGTGCCAGCAGTGCCCAAGGGGCAGCCGCCAACTATGGCTACACCTTC. Its protein is CASSAQGAAANYGYTF.

This clonotype was counted between two and nine times. A much larger clone lies a single base off, so this may be a read error. The J gene is TRBJ2-1, the V gene TRBV5-1, with D possibly matching TRBD1 (6 bases). The germline gives CDR1 SGHRS, CDR2 YFSETQ. Trimming pared 0 bases from V and 7 bases from J, leaving 23 bases between. This CDR3 is 18 amino acids long. The CDR3 sequence: CASSLAPAGEYKGNEQFF. As DNA, the CDR3 is TGCGCCAGCAGCTTGGCCCCGGCAGGGGAATATAAGGGGAATGAGCAGTTCTTC.

The sample holds many counts of this clonotype. J is TRBJ2-7 and V is TRBV29-1, with 10 positions matching TRBD1. Germline CDR1 and CDR2: SQVTM and ANQGSEA. The V and J ends lost 6 bases and 7 bases, in that order; junction bases with no gene match: 9. The CDR3 runs 13 residues. CDR3 amino acids: CSVGRQGAGEQYF. DNA for the CDR3: TGCAGCGTGGGGAGACAGGGGGCTGGGGAGCAGTACTTC.

This clonotype was picked up many times. V gene TRBV6-6 combines with J gene TRBJ2-1; the match to TRBD1 covers 10 bases. The CDR3 has 14 amino acids. V gave up 7 bases and J gave up 4 bases; unmatched junction bases: 4. Germline assignment: CDR1 MNHNY and CDR2 SVGAGI (reference sequence). The CDR3 loop is CASNRGQGYNEQFF. CDR3 bases: TGTGCCAGCAACCGGGGACAGGGGTACAATGAGCAGTTCTTC.

The CDR3 reads CASSLTHQNEQFF. CDR3 nucleotide sequence: TGTGCCAGCAGTTTGACTCACCAAAACGAGCAGTTCTTC. The chain couples TRBV27 to TRBJ2-1; D is unclear. Germline CDR1 and CDR2: MNHEY and SMNVEV (reference sequence). V was shortened by 3 bases and J by 10 bases, with 13 bases between the two germline ends. The CDR3 runs to 13 residues.